Following are 30 T cell receptor beta chains from one sample sequenced in a study of blood T cell repertoires in COVID-19 (dated by TCRdb to between 2020 and 2021). The library was produced with the immunoSEQ multiplex PCR assay. This is the immuneACCESS table as TCRdb keeps it, with only in-frame sequences that have V and J called. A part of the clones is gone; compared with another copy, unresolved V genes explain less than half, and the rest is unexplained. The sample contains about 250,000 clones, 65% to 85% of them found a single time. Approximately 9% of the sample is held by the ten biggest clonotypes. The specimen sequenced was peripheral blood. All receptors derive from a middle-aged man with active or convalescent COVID-19.

This chain joins TRBV4-1 and TRBJ1-2; D is perhaps TRBD1 (6 bases). Per germline, CDR1 MGHRA and CDR2 YSYEKL. The CDR3 is 16 residues long. V was shortened by 7 bases and J by 1 base, with 19 bases between the two germline ends. CDR3 amino acids: CASTSLNREGNYGYTF. The CDR3 coding sequence is TGCGCCAGCACGTCCCTTAACAGGGAGGGTAACTATGGCTACACCTTC.

The chain carries TRBV7-2 and TRBJ2-1, with 7 bases matching TRBD1. Germline V gene sequence: CDR1 SGHTA, CDR2 FQGNSA. Unmatched junction bases numbered 9, after V lost 0 bases and J lost 10 bases. CDR3 length: 15 amino acids. The CDR3 loop is CASSLADRFLEEQFF. DNA of the CDR3: TGTGCCAGCAGCTTAGCGGACAGGTTTTTGGAGGAGCAGTTCTTC.

The chain has TRBV7-3 and TRBJ1-1, with TRBD1 matching 7 bases. This CDR3 is 15 amino acids long. The trim removed 2 bases at V and 1 base at J, leaving 4 bases unmatched. CDR1 is SGHTA, CDR2 FQGTGA, per germline. The CDR3 coding sequence is TGTGCCAGCAGCTTAGCCGGGACAGAGAACACTGAAGCTTTCTTT. This sequence encodes CASSLAGTENTEAFF. Complete variable domain (other parts from reference TRBV7-3 and TRBJ1-1): GAGVSQTPSNKVTEKGKYVELRCDPISGHTALYWYRQSLGQGPEFLIYFQGTGAADDSGLPNDRFFAVRPEGSVSTLKIQRTERGDSAVYLCASSLAGTENTEAFFGQGTRLTVV.

The V call is TRBV5-4, the J call TRBJ2-1, with 7 bases aligning to TRBD2. V dropped 3 bases and J dropped 0; count of bases not matched to a gene: 3. Per the germline V gene, CDR1 is SGHNT and CDR2 is YYREEE (reference sequence). This CDR3 spans 15 amino acids. The CDR3 here is CASSYERGSYNEQFF. The CDR3 bases are TGTGCCAGCAGCTACGAGCGGGGCTCCTACAATGAGCAGTTCTTC.

This clone showed up just once. The sample holds other DNA sequences that translate to the same CDR3. The V call is TRBV14, the J call TRBJ2-2; D ambiguous. This CDR3 comprises 14 residues. Germline V gene data show CDR1 as SGHDN and CDR2 as FVKESK. With 0 bases removed from V and 2 bases from J, the gap between germline ends came to 4 bases. CDR3 in DNA: TGTGCCAGCAGCCAAGATCTCAACACCGGGGAGCTGTTTTTT. It is translated as CASSQDLNTGELFF.

The chain links TRBV6-1 to TRBJ2-4, with 7 nucleotides matching TRBD1. Germline V gene lookup returns CDR1 MNHNS and CDR2 SASEGT. The CDR3 covers 18 residues. The J segment lost 3 bases and the V segment lost 2 bases, leaving 13 bases of the junction unmatched. In DNA, the CDR3 is TGTGCCAGCAGTGAACGGAGACAGGGCAATTCTGGCAAAAACATTCAGTACTTC. This gives the protein CASSERRQGNSGKNIQYF.

J is TRBJ1-2 and V is TRBV10-2; 7 positions agree with TRBD1. V lost 7 bases and J lost 6; bases outside the gene matches: 8. Looked up from germline, CDR1 is WSHSY and CDR2 is SAAADI. CDR3 length: 13 amino acids. The CDR3 nucleotides read TGCGCCAGCAACGACGACAGGGATCATGGCTACACCTTC. Translated: CASNDDRDHGYTF.

This clone was counted once. The genes are TRBV11-2 and TRBJ2-7, with 7 bases that match TRBD2. Trimming took 8 bases from V and 2 from J; bases not matched to a gene: 3. This CDR3 comprises 12 residues. From germline, CDR1 is SGHAT and CDR2 FQNNGV. CDR3 DNA sequence: TGTGCCAGCCAACGGGAGGCCTACGAGCAGTACTTC. This sequence encodes CASQREAYEQYF. The full variable domain, completed using reference TRBV11-2 and TRBJ2-7, is EAGVAQSPRYKIIEKRQSVAFWCNPISGHATLYWYQQILGQGPKLLIQFQNNGVVDDSQLPKDRFSAERLKGVDSTLKIQPAKLEDSAVYLCASQREAYEQYFGPGTRLTVT.

Remarks on this clone: Since a much larger clone is just one base distant, this may be a read error. Other DNA sequences in the sample encode the same CDR3. This sequence joins TRBV6-1 and TRBJ1-3; tentatively, D is TRBD1 (5 bases). With 1 base removed from V and 0 bases from J, the gap between germline ends came to 7 bases. Germline V gene lookup returns CDR1 MNHNS and CDR2 SASEGT. The CDR3 covers 15 residues. This chain's CDR3 is CASSEDRNSGNTIYF. Here the CDR3 DNA reads TGTGCCAGCAGTGAAGACAGGAACTCTGGAAACACCATATATTTT.

The chain is built from TRBV12-2 and TRBJ1-5. TRBV12-2 is a known pseudogene. The CDR3 is made up of 15 amino acids. The CDR3 DNA is TGTGCAAGTCGCTTTCGGGGAGGCCGCAATCAGCCCCAGCATTTT. Translated, it gives CASRFRGGRNQPQHF.

As DNA, the CDR3 is TGTGCCAGCAGTGCTCCTGCCCTACAGTATGGCTACACCTTC. Translated, it gives CASSAPALQYGYTF. The V call is TRBV2, the J call TRBJ1-2, with D unresolved. The germline V and J ends were trimmed by 4 bases and 5 bases, with 14 bases remaining between them. CDR3 length equals 14 residues. Germline values: CDR1 SNHLY, CDR2 FYNNEI.

The rearrangement joins TRBV19 to TRBJ1-1; D remains ambiguous. The CDR3 totals 12 residues. From germline, CDR1 is LNHDA and CDR2 SQIVND (reference sequence). The germline V and J ends were trimmed by 11 bases and 0 bases, with 10 bases remaining between them. DNA for the CDR3: TGTGCCGGATCAGGTTTGAACACTGAAGCTTTCTTT. This sequence encodes CAGSGLNTEAFF.

The rearrangement uses TRBV6-6 and TRBJ1-5; 7 bases fit TRBD1. The CDR3 has 15 amino acids. CDR1 and CDR2 from the germline V gene are MNHNY and SVGAGI (reference sequence). The V gene end was trimmed by 6 bases and the J gene end by 6 bases; junction bases not matched to a gene: 11. The CDR3 protein is CASRTGTAEIQPQHF. CDR3 coding DNA: TGTGCCAGCAGAACCGGGACAGCTGAAATTCAGCCCCAGCATTTT.

This clone was counted between two and nine times. The same CDR3 also results from other DNA sequences found in this sample. The rearrangement uses TRBV30 and TRBJ1-4, with 7 bases matching TRBD1. V trimming: 4 bases; J trimming: 5 bases; junction bases outside the gene matches: 1. Germline-derived CDR1 and CDR2 are GTSNPN and SVGIG (reference sequence). The CDR3 consists of 12 residues. The CDR3 region is CAWTGGNEKLFF. The CDR3 DNA reads TGTGCCTGGACAGGGGGGAATGAAAAACTGTTTTTT.

The V gene is TRBV27, the J gene TRBJ2-7; perhaps TRBD2 as D (6 bases). V was cut by 2 bases and J by 2 bases, with 13 bases left in between. Germline CDR1 MNHEY, CDR2 SMNVEV (reference sequence). The CDR3 consists of 15 residues. The CDR3 protein is CASSLRRGAPYEQYF. The CDR3 nucleotides read TGTGCCAGCAGTTTAAGGAGGGGAGCCCCCTACGAGCAGTACTTC.

V and J are TRBV15 and TRBJ2-7, with D perhaps TRBD2 (6 bases). The CDR3 has 16 residues. Looked up from germline, CDR1 is LNHNV and CDR2 is YYDKDF (reference sequence). V shed 0 bases and J shed 2 bases, with 14 bases lying between them. CDR3 sequence (DNA): TGTGCCACCAGCAGAGATGCGGGACGGGGGACCTACGAGCAGTACTTC. Its translation: CATSRDAGRGTYEQYF.

This sequence joins TRBV2 and TRBJ1-6, with TRBD1 identical over 7 bases. The CDR3 sequence is 16 residues long. After removal of 6 bases from V and 9 bases from J, the junction contained 14 bases not matched to a gene. CDR1 and CDR2 (germline): SNHLY, FYNNEI. The CDR3: CASRLTGFELSSPLHF. Written as DNA, the CDR3 is TGTGCCAGCAGGTTGACAGGGTTTGAATTGAGTTCACCCCTCCACTTT.

This sequence joins TRBV6-5 and TRBJ1-3; tentative D call: TRBD1 (5 bases). Trimming took off 6 bases at V and 0 bases at J, with 12 bases between the two ends. This CDR3 is built from 15 residues. CDR1 and CDR2 from the germline V gene are MNHEY and SVGAGI. The CDR3 bases are TGTGCCAGCAGCGCGGGACGGACCTCTGGAAACACCATATATTTT. As protein: CASSAGRTSGNTIYF.

V gene TRBV7-9 combines with J gene TRBJ1-6; D may be TRBD1 (5 bases). The V gene's germline CDR1 is SEHNR and CDR2 FQNEAQ (reference sequence). With 5 bases removed from V and 7 bases from J, the gap between germline ends came to 12 bases. CDR3 length: 14 amino acids. CDR3 DNA: TGTGCCAGCAGCCACAGGAACACAAATTCACCCCTCCACTTT. Translation gives CASSHRNTNSPLHF.

This sequence joins TRBV6-2 or TRBV6-3 and TRBJ1-1; weak D call: TRBD1 (6 bases). This CDR3 has 16 residues. The germline V gene has CDR1 MNHEY and CDR2 SVGEGT. Trimming pared 4 bases from V and 4 bases from J, leaving 19 bases between. CDR3 nucleotides: TGTGCCAGCAGTTCGTCGACAGGAAGAAGGAGCACTGAAGCTTTCTTT. This gives the protein CASSSSTGRRSTEAFF.

The chain links TRBV5-6 to TRBJ1-5; D unclear. This CDR3 has 13 residues. The germline V and J ends were trimmed by 1 base and 0 bases, with 2 bases remaining between them. CDR1 is SGHDT and CDR2 is YYEEEE in the germline V gene. This chain's CDR3 is CASSLRSNQPQHF. The DNA for the CDR3 is TGTGCCAGCAGCTTGCGTAGCAATCAGCCCCAGCATTTT.

J is TRBJ2-7 and V is TRBV7-3, with TRBD2 matching over 8 bases. Germline V gene sequence: CDR1 SGHTA, CDR2 FQGTGA. Trimming removed 5 bases from V and 6 bases from J; junction bases left unmatched: 6. The CDR3 extends over 13 amino acids. CDR3 coding DNA: TGTGCCAGCAGCGTTACTAGCGGCGGCGAGCAGTACTTC. It yields the protein CASSVTSGGEQYF.

The chain uses TRBV30 and TRBJ1-2, with D unresolved. Germline assignment: CDR1 GTSNPN and CDR2 SVGIG (reference sequence). This CDR3 has 17 amino acids. V was trimmed by 2 bases and J by 4 bases, leaving 23 bases between them. The CDR3 sequence is CAWSRGREWSWGYGYTF. The CDR3 DNA reads as TGTGCCTGGAGTAGAGGGAGGGAGTGGAGTTGGGGCTATGGCTACACCTTC.

This sequence joins TRBV7-9 and TRBJ1-2, with 9 nucleotides matching TRBD1. Trimming at V came to 4 bases and at J to 4 bases, leaving 13 bases not matched to a gene. Per germline, CDR1 SEHNR and CDR2 FQNEAQ (reference sequence). This CDR3 contains 17 residues. CDR3 sequence reads: CASSSTPGQGGGYGYTF. As DNA, the CDR3 is TGTGCCAGCAGCTCCACACCGGGACAGGGCGGAGGCTATGGCTACACCTTC. Drawing the rest from reference TRBV7-9 and TRBJ1-2, the complete variable domain is DTGVSQNPRHKITKRGQNVTFRCDPISEHNRLYWYRQTLGQGPEFLTYFQNEAQLEKSRLLSDRFSAERPKGSFSTLEIQRTEQGDSAMYLCASSSTPGQGGGYGYTFGSGTRLTVV.

The chain recombines TRBV6-1 with TRBJ1-2; a weak D match, TRBD1 (5 bases). Trimming took off 2 bases at V and 3 bases at J, with 10 bases between the two ends. The CDR3 loop spans 14 amino acids. Per the germline V gene, CDR1 is MNHNS and CDR2 is SASEGT. In nucleotides, the CDR3 is TGTGCCAGCAGTGAACATTGGGGGGACTATGGCTACACCTTC. Its translation is CASSEHWGDYGYTF.

The chain links TRBV19 to TRBJ1-1; no firm D call. Per the germline V gene, CDR1 is LNHDA and CDR2 is SQIVND (reference sequence). Trimming took off 0 bases at V and 1 base at J, with 21 bases between the two ends. The CDR3 extends over 19 amino acids. The CDR3 DNA is TGTGCCAGTAGTATAGATTTATTTGGCTTGATCGTACAGAACACTGAAGCTTTCTTT. It is translated as CASSIDLFGLIVQNTEAFF.

This chain links TRBV5-1 with TRBJ2-3, with 12 nucleotides matching TRBD2. The CDR3 has 16 amino acids. V was pared by 4 bases and J by 0 bases, with 3 bases of the junction left unmatched. CDR1 SGHRS and CDR2 YFSETQ come from the germline V gene. CDR3 protein: CASSEGLAGSTDTQYF. For the CDR3, the DNA is TGCGCCAGCAGCGAGGGACTAGCGGGCAGCACAGATACGCAGTATTTT.

This clone appeared a few times. This rearrangement joins TRBV7-9 to TRBJ1-1, with D tentatively TRBD1 (5 bases). V shed 4 bases and J shed 3 bases, with 15 bases lying between them. Germline assignment: CDR1 SEHNR and CDR2 FQNEAQ (reference sequence). The CDR3 contains 15 residues. The CDR3 nucleotides are TGTGCCAGCAGCTCGGAGGGACGGTCTTACACTGAAGCTTTCTTT. Its translation is CASSSEGRSYTEAFF.

The chain is built from TRBV10-3 and TRBJ2-3; maybe TRBD2 (5 bases). Trimming took off 3 bases at V and 0 bases at J, with 10 bases between the two ends. Germline lookup yields CDR1 ENHRY and CDR2 SYGVKD. This CDR3 spans 15 amino acids. CDR3 protein: CAISEADHSTDTQYF. DNA of the CDR3: TGTGCCATCAGTGAAGCGGACCACAGCACAGATACGCAGTATTTT.

The sample holds one count of this clone. The chain is built from TRBV7-2 and TRBJ2-7; D unresolved. CDR3 length: 12 residues. Per germline, CDR1 SGHTA and CDR2 FQGNSA. Trimming left V 3 bases short and J 10 bases short, with 13 bases between. This CDR3 is CASSFSLEKQYF. The CDR3 bases are TGTGCCAGCAGCTTTAGCCTCGAGAAACAGTACTTC. The variable domain in full, completed from reference TRBV7-2 and TRBJ2-7, reads GAGVSQSPSNKVTEKGKDVELRCDPISGHTALYWYRQSLGQGLEFLIYFQGNSAPDKSGLPSDRFSAERTGGSVSTLTIQRTQQEDSAVYLCASSFSLEKQYFGPGTRLTVT.